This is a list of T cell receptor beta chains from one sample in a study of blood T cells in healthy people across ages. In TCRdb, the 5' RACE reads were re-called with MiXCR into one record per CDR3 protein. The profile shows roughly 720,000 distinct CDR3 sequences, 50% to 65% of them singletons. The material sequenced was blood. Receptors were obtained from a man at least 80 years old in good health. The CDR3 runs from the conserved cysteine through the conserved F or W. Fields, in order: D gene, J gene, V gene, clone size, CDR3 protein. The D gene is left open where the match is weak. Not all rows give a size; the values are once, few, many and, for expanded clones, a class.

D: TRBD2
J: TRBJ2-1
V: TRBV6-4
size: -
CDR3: CASSGGLAGGHEQFF

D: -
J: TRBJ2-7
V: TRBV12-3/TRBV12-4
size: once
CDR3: CASSSAGLTYEQYF

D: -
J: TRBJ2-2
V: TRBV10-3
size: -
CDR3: CAIKGTPVADGELFF

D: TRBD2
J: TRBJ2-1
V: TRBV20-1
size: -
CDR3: CSATSGRAYNEQFF

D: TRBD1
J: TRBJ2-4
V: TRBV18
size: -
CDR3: CASSALVWTGTYELYF

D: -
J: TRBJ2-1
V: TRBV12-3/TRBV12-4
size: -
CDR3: CATWALAPAGEQFF

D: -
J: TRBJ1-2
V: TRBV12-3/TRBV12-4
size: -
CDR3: CASSTGTGIGLYYGYTF

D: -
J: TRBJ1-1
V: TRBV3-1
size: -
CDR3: CASSPGTAMNTEAFF

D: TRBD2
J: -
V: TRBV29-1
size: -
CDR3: CSAGTSSYNEQYF

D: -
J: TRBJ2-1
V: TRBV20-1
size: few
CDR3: CSARTGVSHDEQFF

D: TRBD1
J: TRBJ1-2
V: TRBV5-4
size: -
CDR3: CASTLGQGRYYGYTF

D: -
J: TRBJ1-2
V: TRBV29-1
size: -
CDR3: CSVKGGKSYGYTF

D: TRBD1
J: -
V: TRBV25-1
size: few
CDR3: CASSVRGIQETQYF

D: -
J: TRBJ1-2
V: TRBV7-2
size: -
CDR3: CASSLGGLETYGYTF

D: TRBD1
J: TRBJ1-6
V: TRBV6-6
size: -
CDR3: CASSGTDYNSPLHF

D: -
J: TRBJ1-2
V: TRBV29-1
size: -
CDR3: CSVEEADGYTF

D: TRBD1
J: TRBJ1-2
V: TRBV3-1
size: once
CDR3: CASSMRTGYGYTF

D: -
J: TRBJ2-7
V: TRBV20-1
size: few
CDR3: CSARDPRESSYEQYF

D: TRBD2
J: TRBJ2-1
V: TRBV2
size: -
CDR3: CASSEAWTSGGNEQFF

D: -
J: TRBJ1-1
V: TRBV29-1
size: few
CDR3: CSVEAPTAGAEAFF

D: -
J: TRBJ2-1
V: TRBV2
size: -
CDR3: CASSGIRYNEQFF

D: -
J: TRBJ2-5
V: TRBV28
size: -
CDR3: CASSFPRRVEETQYF

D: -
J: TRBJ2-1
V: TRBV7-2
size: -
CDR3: CASSVVQEGEQFF

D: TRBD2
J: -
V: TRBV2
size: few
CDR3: CASSTRGGSVSPETQYF

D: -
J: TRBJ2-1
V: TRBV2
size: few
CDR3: CASQPGGSAYNEQFF

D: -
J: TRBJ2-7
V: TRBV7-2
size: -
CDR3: CASSLAATSLEQYF

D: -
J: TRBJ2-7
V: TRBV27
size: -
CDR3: CASSPRPGPTEQYF

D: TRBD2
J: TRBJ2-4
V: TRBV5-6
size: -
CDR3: CASSRGTSGLAKNIQYF

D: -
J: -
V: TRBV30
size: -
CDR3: CAWSNVSYEQYF

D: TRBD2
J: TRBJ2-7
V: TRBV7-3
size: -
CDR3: CASSKTSGSFYEQYF

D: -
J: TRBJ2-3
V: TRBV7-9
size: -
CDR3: CASSFTGQSEHRYAYF

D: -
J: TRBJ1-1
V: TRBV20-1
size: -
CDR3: CSAKAWRLNTEAFF

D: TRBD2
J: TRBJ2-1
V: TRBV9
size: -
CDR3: CASSSRLAGGAIGSYNEQFF